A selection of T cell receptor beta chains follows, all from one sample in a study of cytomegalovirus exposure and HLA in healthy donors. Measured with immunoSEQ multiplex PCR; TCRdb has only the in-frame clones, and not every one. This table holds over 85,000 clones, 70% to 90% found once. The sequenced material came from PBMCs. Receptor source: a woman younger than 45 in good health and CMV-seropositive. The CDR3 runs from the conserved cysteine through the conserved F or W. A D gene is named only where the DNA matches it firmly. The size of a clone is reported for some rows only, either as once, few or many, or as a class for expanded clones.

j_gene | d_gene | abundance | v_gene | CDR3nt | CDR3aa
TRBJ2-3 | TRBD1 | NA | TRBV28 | TGTGCCAGCAGTCGGGACAGGGAAACAGATACGCAGTATTTT | CASSRDRETDTQYF
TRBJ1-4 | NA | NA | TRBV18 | TGTGCCAGCTCATCGGACAGAAATGAAAAACTGTTTTTT | CASSSDRNEKLFF
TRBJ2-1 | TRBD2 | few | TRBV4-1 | TGCGCCAGCAGCCCGGGACTAGCGAGCTCCTACAATGAGCAGTTCTTC | CASSPGLASSYNEQFF
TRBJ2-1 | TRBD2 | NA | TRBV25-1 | TGTGCCACCGACAGCGGGAGCGATGAGCAGTTCTTC | CATDSGSDEQFF
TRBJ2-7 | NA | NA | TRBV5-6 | TGTGCCAGCAGCTTGGGCCAGGGATACTACGAGCAGTACTTC | CASSLGQGYYEQYF
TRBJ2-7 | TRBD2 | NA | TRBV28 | TGTGCCAGCAGCGGCGGAGCCCTAGCGGGAATTTCCGAGCAGTACTTC | CASSGGALAGISEQYF
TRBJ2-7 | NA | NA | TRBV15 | TGTGCCACCAGCAGAGATTTCATGGAGCAGTACTTC | CATSRDFMEQYF
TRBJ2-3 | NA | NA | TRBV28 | TGTGCCAGCAGTTTCAGGCAGGGGAGCGCAGATACGCAGTATTTT | CASSFRQGSADTQYF
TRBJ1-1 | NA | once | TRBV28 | TGTGCCAGCAGTTTTTCCGCCCGGCGAGGTACTGAAGCTTTCTTT | CASSFSARRGTEAFF
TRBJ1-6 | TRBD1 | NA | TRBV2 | TGTGCCAGCAGAGTAGGGGACAGGGAGAACTCCTATAATTCACCCCTCCACTTT | CASRVGDRENSYNSPLHF
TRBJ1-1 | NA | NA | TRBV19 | TGTGCCAGTAGACACCCCGTCAACACTGAAGCTTTCTTT | CASRHPVNTEAFF
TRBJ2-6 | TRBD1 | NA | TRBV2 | TGTGCCAGCAGTGAAACGACAGGGGGCGGTGGGGCCAACGTCCTGACTTTC | CASSETTGGGGANVLTF
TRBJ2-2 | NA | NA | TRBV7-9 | TGTGCCAGCAGCCCATCAGGGGGGACCGGGGAGCTGTTTTTT | CASSPSGGTGELFF
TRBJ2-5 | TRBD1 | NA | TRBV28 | TGTGCCAGCAGTTCCTCGGACAGGAGGCCCAGGACCCAGTACTTC | CASSSSDRRPRTQYF
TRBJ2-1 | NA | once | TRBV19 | TGTGCCAGTAGTGGAGACTTTCTCGATGAGCAGTTCTTC | CASSGDFLDEQFF
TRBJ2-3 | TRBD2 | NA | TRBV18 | TGTGCCAGCTCCCGACTAGCGGGAGATACGCAGTATTTT | CASSRLAGDTQYF
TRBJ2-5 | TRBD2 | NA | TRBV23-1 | TGCGCCAGCAGTCCCCCCGATAGCGGGAGGGCCCTCGGGGGGACCCAGTACTTC | CASSPPDSGRALGGTQYF
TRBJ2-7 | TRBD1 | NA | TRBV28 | TGTGCCAGCAGGGACAGGGGGCGTTTGTACGAGCAGTACTTC | CASRDRGRLYEQYF
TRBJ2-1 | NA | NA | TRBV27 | TGTGCCAGCAGGCGGTGGCTCCTTCACGATGAGCAGTTCTTC | CASRRWLLHDEQFF
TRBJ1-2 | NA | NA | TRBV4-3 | TGCGCCAGCAGCCAAGATGCTTACCCCACCCGGGGGGGTGGCTACACCTTC | CASSQDAYPTRGGGYTF
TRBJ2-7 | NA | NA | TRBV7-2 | TGTGCCAGCAGCATACCGGGACATGGCGAGCAGTACTTC | CASSIPGHGEQYF
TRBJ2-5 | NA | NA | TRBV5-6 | TGTGCCAGCAGCTTGGTGACATGGGACTTACCCCTAGAGACCCAGTACTTC | CASSLVTWDLPLETQYF
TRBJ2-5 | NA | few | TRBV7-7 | TGTGCCAGCAGCTTAGGGCCTTCCCCCCAAGAGACCCAGTACTTC | CASSLGPSPQETQYF
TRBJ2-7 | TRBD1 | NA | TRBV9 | TGTGCCAGCAGCGTCGGGACAGGGGGTCGAGGGGAGCAGTACTTC | CASSVGTGGRGEQYF
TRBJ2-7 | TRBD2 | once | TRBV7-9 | TGTGCCAGCAGCTTGAAGGGACTAGCGGGAGGTTTTAGGGAGCAGTACTTC | CASSLKGLAGGFREQYF
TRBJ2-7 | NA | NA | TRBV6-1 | TGTGCCAGCAGTGCTGCGGGCCTCTCCTACGAGCAGTACTTC | CASSAAGLSYEQYF
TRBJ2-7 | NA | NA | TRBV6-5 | TGTGCCAGCAGTTATTCGGTTTCCTACGAGCAGTACTTC | CASSYSVSYEQYF
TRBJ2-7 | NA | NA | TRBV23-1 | TGCGCCAGCAGTCAATCGCGGCAGGGTGACAGCTACGAGCAGTACTTC | CASSQSRQGDSYEQYF
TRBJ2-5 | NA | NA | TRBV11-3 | TGTGCCAGCAGTGGGCAGGGCCAAGAGACCCAGTACTTC | CASSGQGQETQYF
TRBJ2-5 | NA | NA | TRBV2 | TGTGCCAGCTCCAGGGGTGAAGAGACCCAGTACTTC | CASSRGEETQYF
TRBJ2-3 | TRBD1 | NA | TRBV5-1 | TGCGCCAGCAGCCAGGGGGACCCCCGCACAGATACGCAGTATTTT | CASSQGDPRTDTQYF
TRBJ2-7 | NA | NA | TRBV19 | TGTGCCAGTAGTATAAGTTTGGAAACGGCAGGATCCTACGAGCAGTACTTC | CASSISLETAGSYEQYF
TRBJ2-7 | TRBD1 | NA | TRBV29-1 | TGCAGCGTTGACGTGACAGGGACCGAGCAGTACTTC | CSVDVTGTEQYF
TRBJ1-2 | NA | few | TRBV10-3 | TGTGCCATCAGTTTCGGGGTTCAGGATGGCTACACCTTC | CAISFGVQDGYTF
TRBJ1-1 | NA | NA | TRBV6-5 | TGTGCCAGCAGCCTACAGAGGAACACTGAAGCTTTCTTT | CASSLQRNTEAFF
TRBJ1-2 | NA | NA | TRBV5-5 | TGTGCCAGCAGCTTGGAACCAGGGCGCAACTATGGCTACACCTTC | CASSLEPGRNYGYTF
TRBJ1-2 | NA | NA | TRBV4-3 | TGCGCCAGCAGCCAAGAGATAGGGGTTAACTATGGCTACACCTTC | CASSQEIGVNYGYTF
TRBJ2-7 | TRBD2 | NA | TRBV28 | TGTGCCACTCACACTCAAGCGGGGGCTTCCTACGAGCAGTACTTC | CATHTQAGASYEQYF
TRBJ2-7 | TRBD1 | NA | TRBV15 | TGTGCCACCAGCACACTCCACTCCGGGACAGGGTCCTACGAGCAGTACTTC | CATSTLHSGTGSYEQYF
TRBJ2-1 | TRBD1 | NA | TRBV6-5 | TGTGCCAGCAGTTACTCTGGCGGTGACAGGGGCGAGCAGTTCTTC | CASSYSGGDRGEQFF
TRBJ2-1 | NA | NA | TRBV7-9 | TGTGCCAGCAGCTTTAACAGGGACGAGAATGAGCAGTTCTTC | CASSFNRDENEQFF
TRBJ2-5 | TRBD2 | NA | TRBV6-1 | TGTGCCAGCAGTCCAGGCGGGGGGCAAGAGACCCAGTACTTC | CASSPGGGQETQYF
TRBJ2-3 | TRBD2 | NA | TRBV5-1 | TGCGCCAGCAGCCCCAGCCCGGGACTAGCGGGCACAGATACGCAGTATTTT | CASSPSPGLAGTDTQYF
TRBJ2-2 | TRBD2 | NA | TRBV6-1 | TGTGCCAGCATGCCCCTAGCGGGAGGGGGCGGGGAGCTGTTTTTT | CASMPLAGGGGELFF
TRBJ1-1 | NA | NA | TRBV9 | TGTGCCAGCACCCCGGGAGGGGTACTAACTGAAGCTTTCTTT | CASTPGGVLTEAFF
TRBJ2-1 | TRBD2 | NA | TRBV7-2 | TGTGCCCTTCGCGGGGGGGCTAGCTACAATGAGCAGTTCTTC | CALRGGASYNEQFF
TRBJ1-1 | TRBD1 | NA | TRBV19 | TGTGCCAGTAGCCCGACAGGGGAAGGGAACACTGAAGCTTTCTTT | CASSPTGEGNTEAFF
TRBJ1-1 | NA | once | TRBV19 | TGTGCCAGTAGTACTAGGCTAGGGGCTGTCACTGAAGCTTTCTTT | CASSTRLGAVTEAFF
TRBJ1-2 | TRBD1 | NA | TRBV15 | TGTGCCACCAGCAGGGAAGACAGGGGATCTAACTATGGCTACACCTTC | CATSREDRGSNYGYTF
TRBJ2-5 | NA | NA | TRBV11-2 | TGTGCCAGCAGCCTAGGAGGAGCAGAGACCCAGTACTTC | CASSLGGAETQYF
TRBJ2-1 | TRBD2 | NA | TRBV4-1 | TGCGCCAGTAGACCAACTAGCGGGGCTATGAGGGGGCAGTTCTTC | CASRPTSGAMRGQFF
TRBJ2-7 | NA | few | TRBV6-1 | TGTGCCAGCTTTCGTCACCCCGGCTACGAGCAGTACTTC | CASFRHPGYEQYF
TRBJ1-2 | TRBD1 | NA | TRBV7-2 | TGTGCCAGCAGCTTAGAACCGGGACAGGGTATCCCGGGCTACACCTTC | CASSLEPGQGIPGYTF
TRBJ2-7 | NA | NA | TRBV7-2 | TGTGCCAGCAGCTTAGTAAGCGTGGGGAGCGAGCAGTACTTC | CASSLVSVGSEQYF
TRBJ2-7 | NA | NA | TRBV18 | TGTGCCAGCTCACCAGGACTCTCCTACGAGCAGTACTTC | CASSPGLSYEQYF
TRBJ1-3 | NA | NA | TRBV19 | TGTGCCAGTAGTATGGCCTCTGGAAACACCATATATTTT | CASSMASGNTIYF
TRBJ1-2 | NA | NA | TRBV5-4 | TGTGCCAGCAGCTTGGGGGCAGGGTATAACTATGGCTACACCTTC | CASSLGAGYNYGYTF
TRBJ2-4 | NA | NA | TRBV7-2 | TGTGCCAGCAGCCCACCCGGGGTGATGAACATTCAGTACTTC | CASSPPGVMNIQYF
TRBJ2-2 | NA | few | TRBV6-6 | TGTGCCAGCAGCACGACAGGTGTTACCGGGGAGCTGTTTTTT | CASSTTGVTGELFF